Listed below are T cell receptor beta chains from one sample, sequenced in a study of PD-1 blockade in classical Hodgkin lymphoma. Libraries were prepared by immunoSEQ multiplex PCR; TCRdb keeps only in-frame clonotypes and omits some of them. The table has some 26,000 clones, 84% seen once; the top ten hold under 2%. Here the sequenced sample was CD4+ T cells from blood, taken at baseline. The receptor source for this set is a human donor with classical Hodgkin lymphoma. Each CDR3 is given with its conserved first and last residue.

v_call	j_call	cdr3_aa
TRBV7-2	TRBJ1-5	CASSRQPTGQPQHF
TRBV29-1	TRBJ2-2	CSVECSGGPNFNTGELFF
TRBV6-6	TRBJ1-4	CASSYSYGTGDEKLFF
TRBV4-3	TRBJ2-2	CASSPWVQGVGTGELFF
TRBV7-9	NA	CASSPRGGGAYEQYF
TRBV14	TRBJ2-5	CASSPSGTPGPYF
TRBV4-1	TRBJ2-1	CASSQDRGRPTYNEQFF
TRBV7-2	TRBJ2-1	CASTQTSINEQFF
TRBV11-3	TRBJ2-3	CASSLARDRGTDTQYF
TRBV5-4	TRBJ1-2	CASSLGPDGYTF
TRBV30	TRBJ2-2	CAWNKGLGTGELFF
TRBV6-1	TRBJ2-1	CASSSRTGNYNEQFF
TRBV5-1	TRBJ1-1	CASSLGVGAVLAFF
TRBV4-2	TRBJ2-1	CASSQDQGRSSYNEQFF